These 24 T cell receptor beta chains originate from one sample sequenced in a study of early T cells in non-severe SARS-CoV-2 infection. TCRdb re-analysed the 5' RACE reads in MiXCR, keeping a single row per CDR3 protein. The sample carries more than 65,000 distinct CDR3 sequences, approximately 13% recorded once. Sequences were obtained from whole blood. The receptors come from an adult who was a healthcare worker with PCR-confirmed SARS-CoV-2 infection or an uninfected control (not recorded which).

In this sample, this clonotype turned up a few times. The V call is TRBV10-2, the J call TRBJ1-2; D remains ambiguous. Deletions cut 7 bases from V and 4 bases from J, with 19 bases between. CDR1 is WSHSY and CDR2 is SAAADI in the germline V gene. CDR3 length equals 15 residues. Here the CDR3 DNA reads TGCGCCAGCACTCCCCATAATATTGGGATCTATGGCTACACCTTC. This sequence encodes CASTPHNIGIYGYTF.

This clonotype was seen a handful of times. The chain is built from TRBV7-2 and TRBJ2-3; 14 bases map to TRBD2. The J segment lost 6 bases and the V segment lost 3 bases, leaving 11 bases of the junction unmatched. The CDR3 sequence is 18 residues long. In germline, CDR1 is SGHTA, CDR2 FQGNSA. CDR3 nucleotide sequence: TGTGCCAGCAGCTTCCTCCCAGGGACTAGCGGGAGTAGGGATACGCAGTATTTT. The encoded protein is CASSFLPGTSGSRDTQYF.

This clonotype ranks as medium-sized. J is TRBJ1-5 and V is TRBV7-6; TRBD1 matches 9 bases. The CDR3 has 15 amino acids. In germline, CDR1 is SGHVS, CDR2 FNYEAQ. Losses at the gene ends were 4 bases for V and 5 bases for J; bases not matched to a gene: 6. CDR3 nucleotide sequence: TGTGCCAGCAGCTACGGGACAGGGAGGGATCAGCCCCAGCATTTT. Protein: CASSYGTGRDQPQHF. The whole variable domain, remainder taken from reference TRBV7-6 and TRBJ1-5, is GAGVSQSPRYKVTKRGQDVALRCDPISGHVSLYWYRQALGQGPEFLTYFNYEAQQDKSGLPNDRFSAERPEGSISTLTIQRTEQRDSAMYRCASSYGTGRDQPQHFGDGTRLSIL.

The CDR3 reads CASSQDKYNEQFF. The CDR3 bases are TGCGCCAGCAGCCAAGATAAATACAATGAGCAGTTCTTC. J is TRBJ2-1 and V is TRBV4-3, with D uncertain. The V end lost 0 bases, the J end lost 4 bases, and 4 bases lay between the germline ends. This CDR3 is 13 amino acids long. CDR1 is LGHNA and CDR2 is YSLEER in the germline V gene.

The chain has TRBV6-6 and TRBJ1-2; a possible D gene is TRBD1 (5 bases). CDR3 length equals 14 residues. CDR1 is MNHNY, CDR2 SVGAGI, per germline (reference sequence). With 4 bases removed from V and 1 base from J, the gap between germline ends came to 10 bases. CDR3 sequence (DNA): TGTGCCAGCAGTTTGCCGACAGTTAACTATGGCTACACCTTC. Its translation: CASSLPTVNYGYTF.

This clonotype appeared many times. The V and J genes are TRBV20-1 and TRBJ2-3; D is unclear. With 5 bases removed from V and 4 bases from J, the gap between germline ends came to 7 bases. From germline, CDR1 is DFQATT and CDR2 SNEGSKA (reference sequence). CDR3 length equals 11 residues. CDR3: CSAARSDTQYF. In DNA form, the CDR3 reads TGCAGTGCTGCAAGATCAGATACGCAGTATTTT.

In regard to this clonotype: A much larger clonotype is one base distant, so this may be a read error. The CDR3 DNA reads as TGTGTCTTTCACAGGACGAACACTGAAGCTTTCTTT. Its translation: CVFHRTNTEAFF. This chain uses TRBV30 with TRBJ1-1, with D possibly matching TRBD1 (5 bases). The germline V gene encodes CDR1 GTSNPN and CDR2 SVGIG (reference sequence). This CDR3 has 12 residues.

This clonotype was seen many times. CDR3 in DNA: TGTGCCAGCAGCCAAGGTGCGACATTCCTCTCTGGAAACACCATATATTTT. Its translation: CASSQGATFLSGNTIYF. The genes are TRBV3-1 and TRBJ1-3; D remains ambiguous. This CDR3 is built from 17 residues. From germline, CDR1 is LGHDT and CDR2 YNNKEL (reference sequence). The V end was cut by 1 base, the J end by 0 bases, with 13 bases between.

In regard to this clonotype: This is likely a read error, given that the CDR3 carries no conserved phenylalanine or tryptophan at its end. The chain links TRBV7-3 to TRBJ2-3; a weak D match, TRBD2 (5 bases). The length of the CDR3 is 12 residues. Germline V gene data show CDR1 as SGHTA and CDR2 as FQGTGA. Trimming cost V 5 bases and J 11 bases, with 14 bases left between them. The CDR3 DNA follows: TGTGCCAGCAGCCATAAGAGCGGCCGGCAGTATCTT. Translated: CASSHKSGRQYL.

In this sample, this clonotype turned up many times. The V gene is TRBV2, the J gene TRBJ2-5; D is possibly TRBD1 (5 bases). V was trimmed by 8 bases and J by 5 bases, leaving 12 bases between them. Germline assignment: CDR1 SNHLY and CDR2 FYNNEI. The CDR3 has 12 amino acids. CDR3 sequence: CASVRGVETQYF. In DNA, the CDR3 is TGTGCCAGCGTAAGGGGCGTGGAGACCCAGTACTTC.

The table lists this clonotype with a few counts. The CDR3 protein is CASSLVADYSYNEQFF. DNA for the CDR3: TGTGCCAGCAGCTTAGTCGCAGATTACTCCTACAATGAGCAGTTCTTC. This chain connects TRBV11-2 to TRBJ2-1; the D is unclear. CDR3 length: 16 residues. Germline CDR1 and CDR2: SGHAT and FQNNGV. The V and J ends lost 1 base and 0 bases respectively, with 10 bases between them.

The chain has TRBV11-2 and TRBJ1-3; D unresolved. Trimming shortened V by 5 bases and J by 6 bases, and 5 bases separated the two germline ends. Germline CDR1 SGHAT, CDR2 FQNNGV. This CDR3 is 11 amino acids long. CDR3 sequence reads: CASSPENTIYF. CDR3 nucleotide sequence: TGTGCCAGCAGCCCCGAAAACACCATATATTTT.

Ten or more counts support this clonotype. This chain connects TRBV6-6 to TRBJ1-5; 7 positions agree with TRBD1. Losses at the gene ends were 2 bases for V and 0 bases for J; bases not matched to a gene: 7. Germline assignment: CDR1 MNHNY and CDR2 SVGAGI (reference sequence). This CDR3 is built from 17 residues. This CDR3 reads CASSYDGTAYSNQPQHF. As DNA, the CDR3 is TGTGCCAGCAGTTACGATGGGACAGCTTATAGCAATCAGCCCCAGCATTTT.

The chain employs TRBV7-8 and TRBJ2-3, with 7 bases identical to TRBD2. The V gene's germline CDR1 is SGHVS and CDR2 FQNEAQ. Losses at the gene ends were 3 bases for V and 3 bases for J; bases not matched to a gene: 9. The CDR3 runs to 16 residues. CDR3 coding DNA: TGTGCCAGCAGCTTGTTTGCGGGAGTCAGTACAGATACGCAGTATTTT. It encodes CASSLFAGVSTDTQYF.

This clonotype has at least ten counts. The chain couples TRBV12-5 to TRBJ2-1; TRBD2 matches 11 bases. J lost 10 bases, V lost 3 bases, and 5 bases had no gene match. Germline CDR1 reads LGHNT; CDR2 reads FRNRAP. The CDR3 is 14 amino acids. The CDR3 DNA reads TGTGCTAGTGGTTTTACGGGACTAGCGGTGGAGCAGTTCTTC. This sequence encodes CASGFTGLAVEQFF.

The chain joins TRBV19 to TRBJ2-7; no clear D gene. The CDR3 consists of 13 residues. The germline V gene encodes CDR1 LNHDA and CDR2 SQIVND (reference sequence). The ends were cut back, 3 bases at V and 3 bases at J, with 9 bases in the middle. CDR3 sequence (DNA): TGTGCCAGTAGTATCAACGGATTCTACGAGCAGTACTTC. Amino acids: CASSINGFYEQYF.

Many counts were recorded for this clonotype. This rearrangement joins TRBV4-3 to TRBJ1-5; D unresolved. Germline V gene data show CDR1 as LGHNA and CDR2 as YSLEER. Trimming removed 0 bases from V and 10 bases from J, with 10 bases in between. The CDR3 sequence is 13 residues long. In nucleotides, the CDR3 is TGCGCCAGCAGCCAAGATCGTGGCGTTCCCCAGCATTTT. It yields the protein CASSQDRGVPQHF.

Many counts were recorded for this clonotype. V is TRBV7-6 and J is TRBJ2-7; maybe TRBD1 (6 bases). The length of the CDR3 is 12 residues. CDR1 is SGHVS, CDR2 FNYEAQ, per germline. V lost 5 bases and J lost 4, with 9 bases in between. CDR3 sequence: CASSADRYEQYF. DNA for the CDR3: TGTGCCAGCAGCGCGGACAGATACGAGCAGTACTTC.

This clonotype showed up just a few times. The CDR3 loop reads CASSWPERGLDEQFF. The CDR3 coding sequence is TGCGCCAGCAGCTGGCCAGAGCGGGGTCTCGATGAGCAGTTCTTC. The V call is TRBV5-1, the J call TRBJ2-1; 7 bases are a match to TRBD2. With V trimmed by 3 bases and J by 8 bases, 11 bases remained unmatched. Per the germline V gene, CDR1 is SGHRS and CDR2 is YFSETQ. The CDR3 is 15 residues long. The full variable domain, rest sourced from reference TRBV5-1 and TRBJ2-1, is KAGVTQTPRYLIKTRGQQVTLSCSPISGHRSVSWYQQTPGQGLQFLFEYFSETQRNKGNFPGRFSGRQFSNSRSEMNVSTLELGDSALYLCASSWPERGLDEQFFGPGTRLTVL.

There are many counts of this clonotype. This chain connects TRBV6-2 or TRBV6-3 to TRBJ2-7; tentatively, D is TRBD2 (6 bases). Germline CDR1 MNHEY, CDR2 SVGEGT. V dropped 6 bases and J dropped 7 bases, with 16 bases sitting between them. This CDR3 contains 13 residues. The CDR3 coding sequence is TGTGCCAGCAGCAACGGACTACGGCGGGAGCAGTACTTC. Residues: CASSNGLRREQYF.

This clonotype was counted many times. The gene calls are TRBV29-1 and TRBJ2-3; 12 positions match TRBD2. Losses at the gene ends were 6 bases for V and 1 base for J; bases not matched to a gene: 5. The CDR3 length is 15 residues. The V gene's germline CDR1 is SQVTM and CDR2 ANQGSEA. Written as DNA, the CDR3 is TGCAGCGTCAGGACTAGCGGGGCCCGCACAGATACGCAGTATTTT. It is translated as CSVRTSGARTDTQYF.

The genes are TRBV9 and TRBJ1-2; D remains ambiguous. The CDR3 length is 13 residues. Trimming took 2 bases from V and 4 from J, leaving 9 bases between them. Germline V lookup: CDR1 SGDLS, CDR2 YYNGEE. This CDR3 reads CASSVTASYGYTF. The CDR3 bases are TGTGCCAGCAGCGTTACAGCTTCCTATGGCTACACCTTC.

This clonotype was observed at least ten times. V is TRBV5-1 and J is TRBJ2-3; 9 nucleotides align to TRBD1. V dropped 5 bases and J dropped 3; count of bases not matched to a gene: 4. CDR1 and CDR2 (germline): SGHRS, YFSETQ. The CDR3 loop spans 14 amino acids. The CDR3 spells CASRWTGVTDTQYF. Here the CDR3 DNA reads TGCGCCAGCAGATGGACAGGGGTAACAGATACGCAGTATTTT.

The sample holds many counts of this clonotype. This chain joins TRBV7-6 and TRBJ2-1; D remains ambiguous. Per germline, CDR1 SGHVS and CDR2 FNYEAQ. Trimming pared 7 bases from V and 0 bases from J, leaving 16 bases between. This CDR3 spans 16 amino acids. CDR3 sequence reads: CASTVYSFSSYNEQFF. The CDR3 bases are TGTGCCAGCACCGTCTACTCATTCAGCTCCTACAATGAGCAGTTCTTC.